The 10 T cell receptor beta chains below were found in one sample sequenced in a study of metastatic and nonmetastatic thyroid tumors. TCRdb re-called the PCR reads with MiXCR. The table records roughly 75,000 clones, under 15% of them present only once. Among the patients, none had received any treatment before thyroid surgery. The specimen was tumor tissue. These receptors all stem from a female donor with papillary thyroid cancer or a benign thyroid nodule (not recorded which). Some clones in this sample may be carry-over from other donors' samples.

This clone was observed many times. The V call is TRBV4-2, the J call TRBJ1-2; 9 bases align to TRBD1. There are 13 residues in the CDR3. V lost 6 bases, J lost 4 bases, and 3 bases stayed unmatched. Germline V lookup: CDR1 LGHNA, CDR2 YNFKEQ. CDR3 nucleotides: TGTGCCAGCAGGCGGACAGGGGTCTATGGCTACACCTTC. Its translation: CASRRTGVYGYTF.

This clone was observed a handful of times. V gene TRBV15 combines with J gene TRBJ2-3; D gene ambiguous. CDR1 and CDR2 from the germline V gene are LNHNV and YYDKDF (reference sequence). CDR3 length: 15 residues. Deletions cut 4 bases from V and 3 bases from J, with 14 bases between. The CDR3: CATSILRVWTDTQYF. In nucleotides, the CDR3 is TGTGCCACCAGCATCCTTAGAGTGTGGACAGATACGCAGTATTTT.

This clone was recorded at least ten times. V is TRBV6-2 or TRBV6-3 and J is TRBJ2-3; D is unresolved. V was clipped by 8 bases and J by 2 bases, with 11 bases between them. CDR3 length equals 13 residues. CDR1 and CDR2 (germline): MNHEY, SVGEGT. CDR3 DNA: TGTGCCAGCTCCCTATGGACCACAGATACGCAGTATTTT. Translation: CASSLWTTDTQYF.

As to this clone: This may be a read error: a much more frequent sequence differs by one nucleotide. CDR3 in DNA: TGCGCCAGCAGCCAAGTCCCGGGAGCTTTAGATACGCAGTATTTT. Translated, it gives CASSQVPGALDTQYF. This rearrangement joins TRBV4-1 to TRBJ2-3; possibly TRBD2 for D (6 bases). V lost 1 base and J 5 bases, leaving 13 bases between the germline ends. The germline V gene encodes CDR1 MGHRA and CDR2 YSYEKL. This CDR3 comprises 15 residues.

The V call is TRBV29-1, the J call TRBJ1-5, with 9 bases lining up with TRBD1. Germline values: CDR1 SQVTM, CDR2 ANQGSEA. This CDR3 comprises 13 residues. The trim removed 7 bases at V and 3 bases at J, leaving 4 bases unmatched. CDR3 nucleotides: TGCAGCGCACAGGGGGCACCCAATCAGCCCCAGCATTTT. This sequence encodes CSAQGAPNQPQHF. Using reference TRBV29-1 and TRBJ1-5 for the parts outside the CDR3, the full variable domain is SAVISQKPSRDICQRGTSLTIQCQVDSQVTMMFWYRQQPGQSLTLIATANQGSEATYESGFVIDKFPISRPNLTFSTLTVSNMSPEDSSIYLCSAQGAPNQPQHFGDGTRLSIL.

In this sample, this clone turned up a few times. This sequence joins TRBV5-1 and TRBJ2-7, with TRBD2 identical over 7 bases. The CDR3 loop spans 15 amino acids. Unmatched junction bases numbered 15, after V lost 5 bases and J lost 7 bases. Germline V gene data show CDR1 as SGHRS and CDR2 as YFSETQ. CDR3 DNA: TGCGCCAGCAGACGCACATCGACGGTGGGGGGGGAGCAGTACTTC. As protein: CASRRTSTVGGEQYF. Based on the CDR3 plus reference TRBV5-1 and TRBJ2-7, the full variable domain is KAGVTQTPRYLIKTRGQQVTLSCSPISGHRSVSWYQQTPGQGLQFLFEYFSETQRNKGNFPGRFSGRQFSNSRSEMNVSTLELGDSALYLCASRRTSTVGGEQYFGPGTRLTVT.

This clone was seen repeatedly, ten times or more. The chain combines TRBV6-1 with TRBJ2-7; 11 bases line up with TRBD1. Germline CDR1 and CDR2: MNHNS and SASEGT. The CDR3 length is 15 residues. With V trimmed by 6 bases and J by 4 bases, 8 bases remained unmatched. This chain's CDR3 is CASRASGTGGYEQYF. The DNA of the CDR3 is TGTGCCAGCAGAGCCTCCGGGACAGGGGGGTACGAGCAGTACTTC.

Remarks on this clone: The germline gene is not matched at one end of the junction; a read error may be the cause. The rearrangement uses TRBV6-2 or TRBV6-3 and TRBJ1-4, with D unresolved. The germline V gene has CDR1 MNHEY and CDR2 SVGEGT. This CDR3 has 13 residues. The CDR3 spells CASSYSPREKLSF. The CDR3 DNA reads as TGTGCCAGCAGTTACTCCCCGAGGGAAAAACTGTCTTTT.

In regard to this clone: Given a much more abundant clone one base away, this may be a read error. Other DNA sequences in this sample translate to the same CDR3. The chain joins TRBV10-3 to TRBJ2-2; tentatively, D is TRBD2 (5 bases). This CDR3 region has 15 residues. Germline-derived CDR1 and CDR2 are ENHRY and SYGVKD. CDR3 in amino acids: CAISDEGANTGELLF. The DNA of the CDR3 is TGTGCCATCAGTGATGAGGGCGCTAACACCGGGGAGCTGCTTTTT.

The chain combines TRBV28 with TRBJ1-1, with 8 bases lining up with TRBD1. CDR3 length: 12 residues. Germline V CDR1 and CDR2: MDHEN, SYDVKM. Trimming cost V 4 bases and J 10 bases; bases outside gene matches: 5. This CDR3 is CASSSAGGLAFF. CDR3 in DNA: TGTGCCAGCAGTTCCGCAGGGGGCCTAGCTTTCTTT.